The T cell receptor beta chain described here comes from a study of blood T cells in healthy people across ages. The CDR3 spans 15 residues. From germline, CDR1 is SQVTM and CDR2 ANQGSEA. The ends were cut back, 7 bases at V and 3 bases at J, with 21 bases in the middle. For the second PCR, which ran for about 7 to 12 cycles, a sample-barcoded 5' primer and a J-beta primer mix were used. TCRdb called the 5' RACE reads again in MiXCR, with one record for every CDR3 protein. This sample has fewer than 800,000 distinct CDR3 sequences; approximately 25% occur once, and the top ten carry 9.4%. This sample was shared with a second study, whose subject was T cells of mothers and their children.

This rearrangement joins TRBV29-1 to TRBJ1-1; D is perhaps TRBD1 (5 bases). The TCR sequence derives from a boy younger than 18 in good health. The sample consisted of blood. The CDR3 sequence is CSALAIGEWDTEAFF. For the CDR3, the DNA is TGCAGCGCGCTGGCGATAGGGGAATGGGACACTGAAGCTTTCTTT. Full variable domain (rest looked up from reference TRBV29-1 and TRBJ1-1): SAVISQKPSRDICQRGTSLTIQCQVDSQVTMMFWYRQQPGQSLTLIATANQGSEATYESGFVIDKFPISRPNLTFSTLTVSNMSPEDSSIYLCSALAIGEWDTEAFFGQGTRLTVV.